This TCR beta chain came from a study of blood T cells in healthy people across ages. Overall study findings and caveats: In long-lived donors, naive CD4+ cell counts and diversity exceeded those of aged donors. With naive T cell percentage, TCR beta diversity showed a strong correlation.

Note on this clonotype: Its antigen is currently unknown.

J gave up 5 bases and V 4 bases, and 14 bases lay outside the gene matches. Germline CDR1 is ENHRY and CDR2 is SYGVKD. This CDR3 comprises 18 residues. A second about 7 to 11 cycle PCR used barcoded and J-beta primers. TCRdb analysed the 5' RACE reads with MiXCR anew, one entry per CDR3 protein. The table shows 800,000 to 950,000 distinct CDR3 sequences, with almost 30% occurring only once. This sample also appeared in a second study, on T cells of mothers and their children.

The V call is TRBV10-3, the J call TRBJ2-6; 7 bases align to TRBD1. This sequence was found in a woman aged 40 to 50 in good health. The sequenced material came from blood. CDR3 residues: CAISGDPTTGTRANVLTF. The CDR3, as DNA: TGTGCCATCAGTGGGGACCCTACGACAGGGACCAGGGCCAACGTCCTGACTTTC.